This T cell receptor (beta chain) was retrieved from a study of cytomegalovirus exposure and HLA in healthy donors. Turning to the study itself: Some 80 million unique TCRs from HLA-typed donors were held in an early data release.

The PCR ran on 60 Vbeta and 13 Jbeta primers. The repertoire was sequenced with immunoSEQ multiplex PCR; TCRdb's copy has only in-frame clones and lacks some. Counted here are some 190,000 clones, 82% occurring once; the ten biggest clones make up 1.5%. General study points: Three of the chains that were CMV-associated were confirmed in vitro to be specific for CMV antigens. Follow-up analysis seemed to connect common viral pathogens with several of the most significant clusters identified. 150 or so TCR beta chains were listed as cytomegalovirus-associated.

As to this clone: Its antigen is currently unknown.

The V gene's germline CDR1 is SGHDN and CDR2 FVKESK. The V and J ends lost 0 bases and 6 bases respectively, with 8 bases between them. The CDR3 consists of 13 residues. The sequence was obtained from a man in his forties in good health and CMV-seronegative. The sequenced sample was PBMCs. The chain combines TRBV14 with TRBJ1-2; D not certain. CDR3 sequence: CASSQDGMDGYTF. The DNA for the CDR3 is TGTGCCAGCAGCCAAGACGGGATGGATGGCTACACCTTC.